This TCR beta chain was recorded in a study of CD8+ T cells in alopecia areata. Across the study: Tofacitinib dosing lasted 6 to 18 months, which was then followed by 6 months off drug.

Specimens obtained from alopecia areata patients comprised lesional scalp punch biopsies and peripheral blood. Sorting of PBMCs yielded the CD4+ and CD8+ T cells. Sequencing used cDNA as its template, made by extracting RNA and reverse transcribing it. The protocol was immunoSEQ multiplex PCR, while the TCRdb copy is restricted to in-frame clones and leaves out a portion. The data contain over 150,000 clones, around 60% of them seen just once; the ten biggest clones take up 14% to 15%. The germline V and J ends were trimmed by 1 base and 4 bases, with 7 bases remaining between them. The CDR3 spans 13 residues. Germline CDR1 SGHDT, CDR2 YYEEEE.

The chain recombines TRBV5-6 with TRBJ2-3; D remains ambiguous. The sample was CD4+ T cells sorted from blood, taken at week 0. This clonotype was obtained from a human donor with alopecia areata. CDR3 sequence reads: CASSLSQADTQYF. CDR3 sequence (DNA): TGTGCCAGCAGCTTGTCACAAGCAGATACGCAGTATTTT.